This paragraph reports one T cell receptor beta chain. This receptor's antigen is unknown. The sample holds no much larger clone one base away, and base qualities are not on file. Reads for this sample came from an Illumina HiSeq 2500. Quantitative 5'-RACE with molecular barcodes was used to prepare TCR beta libraries. Per the original workflow: A new computational method, built on a probabilistic model of VDJ rearrangement, was used to identify disease-linked TCR variants. TCRdb handled the public reads itself, with Q25 trimming in fastp and clone calling in MiXCR, and kept productive beta chains. Duplicate CDR3 protein sequences are folded into a single record with the most common DNA and genes. The V and J calls and clone size are TCRdb's, not the authors'. The sample contains fewer than 500,000 distinct CDR3 sequences, around 24% of them found a single time. The top ten constitute 15% to 20% of the sample.

The data derive from a study of CD8 T cells in ankylosing spondylitis (TCRdb year 2017). As for the study more broadly: The study profiled T cell receptor beta repertoires in healthy donors and ankylosing spondylitis patients to find disease-linked TCR variants. In total, the full study cohort was made up of about 110 healthy donors and about two dozen ankylosing spondylitis patients. Peripheral blood samples were taken, and synovial fluid was additionally collected from ankylosing spondylitis patients. Beyond this particular receptor, the publication reports: Some of the motif variants had been reported before in the synovial fluid and blood of reactive arthritis patients, a finding that suggests common disease-initiation mechanisms. A CD8+ phenotype was shown by the disease-linked clones, which were found at relatively low frequencies in peripheral blood. A TCR beta motif made up of several highly homologous amino acid variants appeared to be characteristic of blood from ankylosing spondylitis patients. The disease-linked clones were reported as significantly enriched in matched synovial fluid samples from ankylosing spondylitis patients.

This TCR came from a male donor with ankylosing spondylitis. Sequencing was performed on blood, either unsorted or a sorted T cell fraction (not recorded which).

This receptor carries the CDR3 CASSLGGLQETQYF. The base sequence is TGTGCCAGCAGCTTGGGGGGACTCCAAGAGACCCAGTACTTC. The receptor chain draws on TRBV11-2 and TRBJ2-5; a tentative D call is TRBD2 (6 bases match). CDR1 SGHAT and CDR2 FQNNGV were looked up in the germline V gene. Reading from cysteine to phenylalanine, the CDR3 counts 14 amino acids. The CDR3 DNA has 42 bases and is translated from base 1. At the junction V is shortened by 3 bases and J by 1 base, with 9 bases in between. This CDR3, with the reference TRBV11-2 and TRBJ2-5 proteins standing in past its ends, gives the full variable domain EAGVAQSPRYKIIEKRQSVAFWCNPISGHATLYWYQQILGQGPKLLIQFQNNGVVDDSQLPKDRFSAERLKGVDSTLKIQPAKLEDSAVYLCASSLGGLQETQYFGPGTRLLVL.